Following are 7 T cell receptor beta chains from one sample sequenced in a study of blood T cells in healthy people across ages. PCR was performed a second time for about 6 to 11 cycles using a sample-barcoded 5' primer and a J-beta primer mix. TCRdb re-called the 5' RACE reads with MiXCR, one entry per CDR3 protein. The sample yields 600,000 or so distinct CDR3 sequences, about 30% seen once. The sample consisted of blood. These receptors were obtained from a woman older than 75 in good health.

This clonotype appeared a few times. The chain's CDR3 is CASSQKNRGLLNTEAFF. CDR3 bases: TGTGCCAGCAGCCAAAAGAACAGGGGGCTGCTGAACACTGAAGCTTTCTTT. V usage is TRBV3-1 and J usage is TRBJ1-1; 9 positions agree with TRBD1. V trimming: 2 bases; J trimming: 0 bases; junction bases outside the gene matches: 7. The CDR3 spans 17 residues. CDR1 LGHDT and CDR2 YNNKEL come from the germline V gene (reference sequence).

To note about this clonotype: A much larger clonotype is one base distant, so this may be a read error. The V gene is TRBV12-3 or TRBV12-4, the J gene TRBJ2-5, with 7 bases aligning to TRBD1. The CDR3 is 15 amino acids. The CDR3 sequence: CASSPEGGGQEIQYF. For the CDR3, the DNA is TGTGCCAGCAGCCCCGAAGGGGGCGGTCAAGAGATCCAGTACTTC.

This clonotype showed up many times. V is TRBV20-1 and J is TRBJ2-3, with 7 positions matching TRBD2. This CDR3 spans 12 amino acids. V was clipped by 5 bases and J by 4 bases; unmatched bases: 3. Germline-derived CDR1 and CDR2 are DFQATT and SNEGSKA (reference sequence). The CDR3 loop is CSAPTSSDTQYF. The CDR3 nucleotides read TGCAGTGCTCCGACTAGCTCAGATACGCAGTATTTT.

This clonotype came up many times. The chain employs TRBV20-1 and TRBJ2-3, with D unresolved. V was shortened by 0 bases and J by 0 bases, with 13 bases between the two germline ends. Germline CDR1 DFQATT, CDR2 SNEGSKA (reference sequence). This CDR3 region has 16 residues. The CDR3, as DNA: TGCAGTGCTAGAGATCTTGTGAGCCCTAGCACAGATACGCAGTATTTT. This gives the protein CSARDLVSPSTDTQYF.

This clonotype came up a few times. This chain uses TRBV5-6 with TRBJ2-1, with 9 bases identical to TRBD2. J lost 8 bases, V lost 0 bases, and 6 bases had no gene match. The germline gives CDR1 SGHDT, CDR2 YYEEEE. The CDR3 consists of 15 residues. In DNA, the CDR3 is TGTGCCAGCAGCTTGGAGACTAGCGGCGACGATGAGCAGTTCTTC. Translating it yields CASSLETSGDDEQFF.

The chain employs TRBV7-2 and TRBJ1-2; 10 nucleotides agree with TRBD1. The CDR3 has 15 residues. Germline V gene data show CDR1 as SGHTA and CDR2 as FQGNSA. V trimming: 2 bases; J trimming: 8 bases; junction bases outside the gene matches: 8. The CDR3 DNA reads TGTGCCAGCAGCTTACCGGGACAGGGGAAGACAGGCTACACCTTC. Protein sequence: CASSLPGQGKTGYTF.

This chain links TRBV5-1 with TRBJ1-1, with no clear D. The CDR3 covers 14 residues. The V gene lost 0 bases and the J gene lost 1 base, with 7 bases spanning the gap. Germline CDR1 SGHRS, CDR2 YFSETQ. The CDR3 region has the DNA TGCGCCAGCAGCTTGGAACTGTCGAACACTGAAGCTTTCTTT. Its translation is CASSLELSNTEAFF.